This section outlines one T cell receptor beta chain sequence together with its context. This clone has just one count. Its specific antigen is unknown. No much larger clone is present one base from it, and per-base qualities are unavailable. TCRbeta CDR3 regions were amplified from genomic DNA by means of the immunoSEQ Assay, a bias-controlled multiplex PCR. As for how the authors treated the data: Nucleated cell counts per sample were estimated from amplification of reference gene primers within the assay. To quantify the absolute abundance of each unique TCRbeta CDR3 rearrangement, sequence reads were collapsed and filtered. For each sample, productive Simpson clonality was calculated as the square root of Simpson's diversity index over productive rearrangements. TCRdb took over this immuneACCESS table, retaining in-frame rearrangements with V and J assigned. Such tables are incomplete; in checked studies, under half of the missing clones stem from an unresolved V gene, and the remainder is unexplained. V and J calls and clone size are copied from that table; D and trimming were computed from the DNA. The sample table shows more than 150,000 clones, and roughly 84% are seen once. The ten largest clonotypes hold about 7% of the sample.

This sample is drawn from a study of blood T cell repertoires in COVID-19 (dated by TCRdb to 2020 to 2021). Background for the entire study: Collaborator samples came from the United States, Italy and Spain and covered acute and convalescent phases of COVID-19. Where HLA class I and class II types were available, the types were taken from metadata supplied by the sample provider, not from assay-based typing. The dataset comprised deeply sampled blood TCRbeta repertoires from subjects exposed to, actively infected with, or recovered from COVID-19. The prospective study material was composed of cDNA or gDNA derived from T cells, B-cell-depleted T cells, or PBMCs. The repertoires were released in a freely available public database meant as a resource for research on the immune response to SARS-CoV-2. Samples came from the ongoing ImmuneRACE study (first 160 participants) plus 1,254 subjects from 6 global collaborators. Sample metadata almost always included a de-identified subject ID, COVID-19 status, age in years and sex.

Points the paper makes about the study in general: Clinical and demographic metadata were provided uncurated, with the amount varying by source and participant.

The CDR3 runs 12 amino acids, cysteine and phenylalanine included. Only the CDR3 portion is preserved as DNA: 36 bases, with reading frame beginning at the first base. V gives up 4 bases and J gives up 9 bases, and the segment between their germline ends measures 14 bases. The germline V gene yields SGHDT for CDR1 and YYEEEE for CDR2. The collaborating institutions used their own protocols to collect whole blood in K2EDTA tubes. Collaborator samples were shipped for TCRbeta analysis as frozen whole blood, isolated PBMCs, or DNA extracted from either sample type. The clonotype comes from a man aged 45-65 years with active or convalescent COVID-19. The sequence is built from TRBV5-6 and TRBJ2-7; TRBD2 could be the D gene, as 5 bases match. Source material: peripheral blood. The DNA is TGTGCCAGCAGCCCCGGGGTAGCCGGGCAGTACTTC. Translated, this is CASSPGVAGQYF.